This is a list of T cell receptor beta chains from one sample in a study of spatial heterogeneity in lung cancer. One entry per CDR3 protein results from TCRdb running MiXCR on the 5' RACE reads. The sample includes tens of thousands of distinct CDR3 sequences, roughly 8% of them seen just once. The sample consisted of PBMCs, taken at surgery. Every receptor here comes from a male donor with early-stage non-small cell lung cancer. CDR3s include the opening cysteine and the closing phenylalanine or tryptophan. A D gene is named only where the DNA matches it firmly. Clone size, where shown, is once, few, many, or a class for clones that have expanded.

d_gene	abundance	v_gene	j_gene	CDR3nt	CDR3aa
TRBD2	many	TRBV7-8	TRBJ2-1	TGTGCCAGCAGCTTAGGTGGGCTAGCGGGCGGCCTCTCCAATGAGCAGTTCTTC	CASSLGGLAGGLSNEQFF
NA	NA	TRBV7-3	TRBJ2-2	TGTGCCAGCAGCGAAACCTCAGACGGGGAGCTGTTTTTT	CASSETSDGELFF
NA	many	TRBV29-1	TRBJ1-3	TGCAGCGCACAGGGATCTGGAAACACCATATATTTT	CSAQGSGNTIYF
NA	NA	TRBV2	TRBJ2-1	TGTGCCAGCAGGGGCGAATTCCCGGCGGGTGAGCAGTTCTTC	CASRGEFPAGEQFF
NA	many	TRBV7-2	TRBJ1-1	TGTGCCAGCAGATATAGTAAGAACACTGAAGCTTTCTTT	CASRYSKNTEAFF
NA	many	TRBV7-9	TRBJ2-1	TGTGCCAGCAGCTTAGTCGGGACACACTACAATGAGCAGTTCTTC	CASSLVGTHYNEQFF
NA	NA	TRBV2	TRBJ2-5	TGTGCCAGCAGTGAAATCGGGCTCCGGGACTACCAAGAGACCCAGTACTTC	CASSEIGLRDYQETQYF
TRBD2	few	TRBV7-2	TRBJ2-7	TGTGCCAGCAGCTTAGCGGCTAGCGGGGGCGAGCAGTACTTC	CASSLAASGGEQYF
NA	many	TRBV6-6	TRBJ1-2	TGTGCCAGCAGTTCATACATCGTGGGCTACACCTTC	CASSSYIVGYTF
TRBD1	NA	TRBV5-8	TRBJ2-7	TGTGCCAGCAGCTTGGAGACTGGGACAGGGATCTACGAGCAGTACTTC	CASSLETGTGIYEQYF
NA	few	TRBV29-1	TRBJ2-1	TGCAGCGTTGGCTACGGGGGCAATGAGCAGTTCTTC	CSVGYGGNEQFF
NA	many	TRBV4-3	TRBJ1-3	TGCGCCAGCAGCCAGGGTAGTGGAAACACCATATATTTT	CASSQGSGNTIYF
TRBD2	many	TRBV2	TRBJ2-3	TGTGCCAGCAGTGAATTGCGGGGGGCCCCAGATACGCAGTATTTT	CASSELRGAPDTQYF
NA	many	TRBV12-3/TRBV12-4	TRBJ2-7	TGTGCCAGCAGTTTCCATTCCTACGAGCAGTACTTC	CASSFHSYEQYF
TRBD2	many	TRBV6-2/TRBV6-3	TRBJ2-7	TGTGCCAGCAGTTACTCGACTAGCGAGATTAACTACGAGCAGTACTTC	CASSYSTSEINYEQYF
NA	many	TRBV7-9	TRBJ1-2	TGTGCCAGCAGCTTAGTACTGGGGTTAACCGGGTCTTCAGCTAACTATGGCTACACCTTC	CASSLVLGLTGSSANYGYTF
TRBD2	NA	TRBV6-5	TRBJ2-2	TGTGCCAGCAAACTCAACTCGGCTAGCGGGTTACCCGGGGAGCTGTTTTTT	CASKLNSASGLPGELFF
TRBD2	many	TRBV25-1	TRBJ2-1	TGTGCCAGCAGTGAATTAGCGGGAGTGGACTATGAGCAGTTCTTC	CASSELAGVDYEQFF
TRBD2	few	TRBV27	TRBJ2-3	TGTGCCAGCTGGGGGCGCGTCCGGGGGGGAATAGATACGCAGTATTTT	CASWGRVRGGIDTQYF
NA	NA	TRBV11-3	TRBJ2-6	TGTGCCAGCAGCTTATACATCTCCTCTGGGGCCAACGTCCTGACTTTC	CASSLYISSGANVLTF
TRBD1	NA	TRBV6-6	TRBJ1-1	TGTGCCAGCAGTTACGGGACAGGGGCTTCTCTGAACACTGAAGCTTTCTTT	CASSYGTGASLNTEAFF
NA	NA	TRBV14	TRBJ1-2	TGTGCCAGCAGCCACGGAACAGTACTCTATGGCTACACCTTC	CASSHGTVLYGYTF
NA	NA	TRBV30	TRBJ2-5	TGTGCCTGGAGTGCGGGGTACCAAGAGACCCAGTACTTC	CAWSAGYQETQYF
TRBD2	many	TRBV24-1	TRBJ2-1	TGTGCCACCAGTGATTTGCAAGGCGGGAGCTACAATGAGCAGTTCTTC	CATSDLQGGSYNEQFF
NA	few	TRBV7-2	TRBJ1-2	TGTGCCAGCAGCTCTTACACAGTGACAGCAGGCTACACCTTC	CASSSYTVTAGYTF
TRBD1	NA	TRBV10-2	TRBJ2-1	TGCGCCAGCAGTGAGTCACAGGGGGGCGATGAGCAGTTCTTC	CASSESQGGDEQFF
NA	many	TRBV6-2/TRBV6-3	TRBJ2-3	TGTGCCAGCAGTCCCCCGTCCGATTCAGATACGCAGTATTTT	CASSPPSDSDTQYF
NA	many	TRBV4-2	TRBJ2-7	TGTGCCAGCAGCCGAAGATACCCTCCGGACGACGAGCAGTACTTC	CASSRRYPPDDEQYF
NA	few	TRBV6-5	TRBJ1-2	TGTGCCGTCAATAACCGAGGGGAGTCTTCGGGGAACTATGGCTACACCTTC	CAVNNRGESSGNYGYTF
NA	many	TRBV11-1	TRBJ2-3	TGTGCCAGCAGCTTCCTTATGACCAAACCACGGGCAGATACGCAGTATTTT	CASSFLMTKPRADTQYF
TRBD2	many	TRBV5-1	TRBJ2-1	TGCGCCAGCGGGACTAGCGGATTTACCGGTGAGCAGTTCTTC	CASGTSGFTGEQFF